This T cell receptor beta chain was recorded in a study of T cell responses to AZD1222 COVID-19 vaccine. TCRdb keeps only in-frame clones here, not all; method: immunoSEQ multiplex PCR. The sample holds fewer than 150,000 clones; 88% are singletons and the top ten take 4.5% to 7%. Study-level findings and limits: Sampling that yielded the repertoires occurred only after the peak T cell response. The study identified only six AZD1222 recipients as seropositive at baseline.

With respect to this clone: Antigen specificity is unknown. This CDR3 is also generated by other DNA sequences in the sample.

Here the sequenced sample was peripheral blood, taken 28 days after the second AZD1222 dose. This TCR was recovered from an adult who received the AZD1222 COVID-19 vaccine.

CDR3: CASSRDSNQPQHF. In DNA form, the CDR3 reads TGTGCCAGCAGTAGGGACAGCAATCAGCCCCAGCATTTT. The chain is built from TRBV28 and TRBJ1-5, with a tentative D call TRBD1 (5 bases). The germline gives CDR1 MDHEN, CDR2 SYDVKM. The CDR3 spans 13 residues. Trimming stripped 5 bases from V and 1 base from J, with 6 bases between. Full variable domain (outside the CDR3, taken from reference TRBV28 and TRBJ1-5): DVKVTQSSRYLVKRTGEKVFLECVQDMDHENMFWYRQDPGLGLRLIYFSYDVKMKEKGDIPEGYSVSREKKERFSLILESASTNQTSMYLCASSRDSNQPQHFGDGTRLSIL.